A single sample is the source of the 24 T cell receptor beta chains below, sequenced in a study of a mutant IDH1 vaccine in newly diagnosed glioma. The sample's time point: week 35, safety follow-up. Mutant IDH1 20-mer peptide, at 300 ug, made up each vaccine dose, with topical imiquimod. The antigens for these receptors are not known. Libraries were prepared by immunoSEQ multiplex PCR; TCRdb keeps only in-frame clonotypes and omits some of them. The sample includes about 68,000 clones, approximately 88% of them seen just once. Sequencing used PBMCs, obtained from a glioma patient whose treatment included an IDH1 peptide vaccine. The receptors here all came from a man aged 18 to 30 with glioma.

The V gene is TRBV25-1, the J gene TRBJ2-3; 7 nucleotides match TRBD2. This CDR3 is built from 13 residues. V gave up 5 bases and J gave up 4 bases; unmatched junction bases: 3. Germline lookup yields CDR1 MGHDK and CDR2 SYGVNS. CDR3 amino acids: CASSLRGADTQYF. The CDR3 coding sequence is TGTGCCAGCAGTCTTCGGGGGGCAGATACGCAGTATTTT.

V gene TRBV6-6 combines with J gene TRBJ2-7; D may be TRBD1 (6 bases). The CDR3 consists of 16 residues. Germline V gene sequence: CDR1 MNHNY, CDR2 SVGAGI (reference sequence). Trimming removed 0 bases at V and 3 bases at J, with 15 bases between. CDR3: CASSYSLAGDGYEQYF. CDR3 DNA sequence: TGTGCCAGCAGTTACTCTCTGGCAGGGGATGGCTACGAGCAGTACTTC.

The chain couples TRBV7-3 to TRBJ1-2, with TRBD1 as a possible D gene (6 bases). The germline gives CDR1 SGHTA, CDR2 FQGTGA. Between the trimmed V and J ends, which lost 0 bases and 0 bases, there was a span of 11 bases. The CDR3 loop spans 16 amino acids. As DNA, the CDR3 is TGTGCCAGCAGCTTAACAGGGGGGGCAGCTAACTATGGCTACACCTTC. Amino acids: CASSLTGGAANYGYTF.

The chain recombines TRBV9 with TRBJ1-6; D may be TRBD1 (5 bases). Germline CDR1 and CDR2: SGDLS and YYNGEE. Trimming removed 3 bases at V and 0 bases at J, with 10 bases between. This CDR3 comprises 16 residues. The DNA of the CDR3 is TGTGCCAGCAGCGGAGGGACTAGCTCCTATAATTCACCCCTCCACTTT. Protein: CASSGGTSSYNSPLHF.

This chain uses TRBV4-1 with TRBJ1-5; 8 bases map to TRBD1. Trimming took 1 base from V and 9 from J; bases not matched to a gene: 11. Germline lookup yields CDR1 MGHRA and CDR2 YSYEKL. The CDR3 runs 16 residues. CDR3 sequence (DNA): TGCGCCAGCAGCCAAGGACAGGGGCCGCCCGGCTGGCCCCAGCATTTT. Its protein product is CASSQGQGPPGWPQHF.

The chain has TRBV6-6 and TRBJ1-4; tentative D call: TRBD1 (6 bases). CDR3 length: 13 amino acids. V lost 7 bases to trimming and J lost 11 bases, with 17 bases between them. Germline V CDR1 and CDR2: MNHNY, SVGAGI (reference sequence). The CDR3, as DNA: TGTGCCAGCATTCCCCCTAGGGGGGGGAAACTGTTTTTT. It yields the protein CASIPPRGGKLFF.

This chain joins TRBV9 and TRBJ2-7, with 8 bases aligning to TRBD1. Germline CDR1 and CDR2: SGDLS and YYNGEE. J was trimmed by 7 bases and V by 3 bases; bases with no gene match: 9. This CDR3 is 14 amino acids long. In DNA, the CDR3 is TGTGCCAGCAGCGCCGGACAGGGCCCACGGGAGCAGTACTTC. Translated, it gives CASSAGQGPREQYF.

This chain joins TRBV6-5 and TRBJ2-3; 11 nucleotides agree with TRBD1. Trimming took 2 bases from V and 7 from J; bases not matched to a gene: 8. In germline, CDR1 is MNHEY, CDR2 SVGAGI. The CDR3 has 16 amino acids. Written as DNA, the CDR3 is TGTGCCAGCAGTTACGGACAGGGGGCGCTTGCCTATACGCAGTATTTT. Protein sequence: CASSYGQGALAYTQYF.

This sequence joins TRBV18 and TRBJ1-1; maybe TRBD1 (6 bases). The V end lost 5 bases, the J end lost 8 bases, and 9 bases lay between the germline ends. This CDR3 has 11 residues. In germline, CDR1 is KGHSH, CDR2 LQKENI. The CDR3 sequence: CASSKDSEAFF. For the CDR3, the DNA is TGTGCCAGCTCAAAGGACAGCGAAGCTTTCTTT.

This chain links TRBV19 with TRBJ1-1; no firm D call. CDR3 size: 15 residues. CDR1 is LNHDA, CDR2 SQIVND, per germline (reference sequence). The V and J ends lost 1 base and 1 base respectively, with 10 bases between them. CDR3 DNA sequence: TGTGCCAGTAGTATAGGTACCAGATCGAACACTGAAGCTTTCTTT. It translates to CASSIGTRSNTEAFF.

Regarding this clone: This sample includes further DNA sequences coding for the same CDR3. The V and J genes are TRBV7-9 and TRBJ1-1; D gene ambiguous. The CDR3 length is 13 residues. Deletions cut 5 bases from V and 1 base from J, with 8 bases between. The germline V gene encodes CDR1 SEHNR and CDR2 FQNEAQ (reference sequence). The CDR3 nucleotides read TGTGCCAGCAGCCCCCGTCAGAACACTGAAGCTTTCTTT. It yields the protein CASSPRQNTEAFF.

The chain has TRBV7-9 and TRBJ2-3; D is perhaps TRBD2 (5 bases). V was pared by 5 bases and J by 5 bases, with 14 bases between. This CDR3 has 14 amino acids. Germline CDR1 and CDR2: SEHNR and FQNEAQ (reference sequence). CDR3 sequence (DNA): TGTGCCAGCAGCCCCAGGAGGTGGGGAGATACGCAGTATTTT. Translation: CASSPRRWGDTQYF.

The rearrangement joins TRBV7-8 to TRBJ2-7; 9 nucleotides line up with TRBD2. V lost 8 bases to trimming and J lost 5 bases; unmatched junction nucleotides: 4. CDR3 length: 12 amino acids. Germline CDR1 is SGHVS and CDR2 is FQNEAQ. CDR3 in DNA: TGTGCCAGCTTAGCGGGAGTACACGAGCAGTACTTC. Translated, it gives CASLAGVHEQYF.

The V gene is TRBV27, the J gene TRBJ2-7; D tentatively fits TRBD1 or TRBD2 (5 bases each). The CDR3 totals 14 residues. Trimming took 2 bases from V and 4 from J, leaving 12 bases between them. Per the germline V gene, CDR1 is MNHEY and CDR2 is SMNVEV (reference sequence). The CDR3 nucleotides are TGTGCCAGCAGTTTAGTCGGGGCTTTATACGAGCAGTACTTC. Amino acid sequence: CASSLVGALYEQYF.

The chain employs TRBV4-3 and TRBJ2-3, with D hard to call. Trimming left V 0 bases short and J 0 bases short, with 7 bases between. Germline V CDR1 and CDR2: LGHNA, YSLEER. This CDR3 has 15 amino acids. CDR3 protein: CASSQDEESTDTQYF. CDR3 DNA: TGCGCCAGCAGCCAAGATGAGGAGAGCACAGATACGCAGTATTTT.

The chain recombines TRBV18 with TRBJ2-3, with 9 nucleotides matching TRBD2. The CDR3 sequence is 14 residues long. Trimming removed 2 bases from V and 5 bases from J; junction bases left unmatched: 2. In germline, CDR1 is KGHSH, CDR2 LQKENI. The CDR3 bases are TGTGCCAGCTCACCAAGACTAGCGGAAGATACGCAGTATTTT. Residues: CASSPRLAEDTQYF.

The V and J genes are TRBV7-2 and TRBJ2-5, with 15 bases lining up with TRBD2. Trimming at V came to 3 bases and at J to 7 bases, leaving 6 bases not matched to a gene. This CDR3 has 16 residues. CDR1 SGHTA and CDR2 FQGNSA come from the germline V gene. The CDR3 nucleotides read TGTGCCAGCAGCTTGGGACTAGCGGGAGGCCTGGGGACCCAGTACTTC. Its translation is CASSLGLAGGLGTQYF.

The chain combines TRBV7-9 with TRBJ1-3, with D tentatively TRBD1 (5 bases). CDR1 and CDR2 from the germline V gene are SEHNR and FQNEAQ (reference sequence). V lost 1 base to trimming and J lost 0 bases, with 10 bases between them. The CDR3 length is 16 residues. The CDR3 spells CASSLVGDLSGNTIYF. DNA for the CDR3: TGTGCCAGCAGCTTAGTAGGGGACCTCTCTGGAAACACCATATATTTT.

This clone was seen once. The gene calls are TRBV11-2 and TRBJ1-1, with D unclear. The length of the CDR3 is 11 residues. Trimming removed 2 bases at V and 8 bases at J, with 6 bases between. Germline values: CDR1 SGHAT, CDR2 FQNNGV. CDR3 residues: CASSLTGEAFF. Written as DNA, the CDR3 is TGTGCCAGCAGCTTAACTGGGGAAGCTTTCTTT.

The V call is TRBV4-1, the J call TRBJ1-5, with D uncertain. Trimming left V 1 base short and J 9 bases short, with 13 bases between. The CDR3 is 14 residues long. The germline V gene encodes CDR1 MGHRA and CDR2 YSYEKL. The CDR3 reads CASSQGIGVSPQHF. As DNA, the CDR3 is TGCGCCAGCAGCCAAGGGATTGGGGTGTCGCCCCAGCATTTT.

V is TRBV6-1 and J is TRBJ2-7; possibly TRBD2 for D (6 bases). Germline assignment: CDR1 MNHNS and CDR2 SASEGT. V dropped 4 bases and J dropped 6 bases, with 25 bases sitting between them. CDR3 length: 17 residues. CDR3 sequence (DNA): TGTGCCAGCAGTGGACTGGGAACCGGGACTTGGGTTTTCGAGCAGTACTTC. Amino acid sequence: CASSGLGTGTWVFEQYF.

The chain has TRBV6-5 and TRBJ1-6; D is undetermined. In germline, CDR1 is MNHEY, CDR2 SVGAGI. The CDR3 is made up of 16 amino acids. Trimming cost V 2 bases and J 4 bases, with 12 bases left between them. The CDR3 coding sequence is TGTGCCAGCAGTTACGCAACAGAGAGTTATAATTCACCCCTCCACTTT. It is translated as CASSYATESYNSPLHF.

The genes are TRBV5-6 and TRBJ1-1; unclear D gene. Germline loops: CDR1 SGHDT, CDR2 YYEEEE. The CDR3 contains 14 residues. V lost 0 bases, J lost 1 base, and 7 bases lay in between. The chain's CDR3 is CASSLGLRNTEAFF. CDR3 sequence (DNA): TGTGCCAGCAGCTTGGGACTTCGGAACACTGAAGCTTTCTTT. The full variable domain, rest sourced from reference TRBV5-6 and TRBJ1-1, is DAGVTQSPTHLIKTRGQQVTLRCSPKSGHDTVSWYQQALGQGPQFIFQYYEEEERQRGNFPDRFSGHQFPNYSSELNVNALLLGDSALYLCASSLGLRNTEAFFGQGTRLTVV.

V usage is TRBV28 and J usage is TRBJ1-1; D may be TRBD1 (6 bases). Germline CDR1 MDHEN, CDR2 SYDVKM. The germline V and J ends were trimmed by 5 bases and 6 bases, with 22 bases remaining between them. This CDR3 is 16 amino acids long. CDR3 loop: CASSPLGGDPRPEAFF. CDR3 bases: TGTGCCAGCAGTCCCTTGGGGGGCGATCCCCGACCTGAAGCTTTCTTT.